One and the same sample provided the 14 T cell receptor beta chains below, sequenced in a study of blood T cell repertoires in COVID-19 (TCRdb year 2020). The library was prepared using the immunoSEQ multiplex PCR assay. The table was pulled from immuneACCESS by TCRdb, which kept in-frame rearrangements only. Such tables lose some clones; where checked, under half of the loss comes from unresolved V genes, and the rest has no known cause. A total of approximately 96,000 clones appear in this sample, 85% to 90% of them only once. The ten most abundant clones make up 3.5% to 5% of the sample. Sequencing was performed on peripheral blood. These receptors were collected from a human donor with COVID-19, enrolled during active disease. The donor label of this sample is uncertain.

The chain is built from TRBV7-9 and TRBJ2-5; 10 bases are shared with TRBD2. Germline assignment: CDR1 SEHNR and CDR2 FQNEAQ (reference sequence). V lost 5 bases and J lost 5; bases outside the gene matches: 8. The CDR3 runs to 15 residues. This CDR3 is CASSPAGGPLETQYF. The CDR3 nucleotides read TGTGCCAGCAGCCCAGCGGGGGGGCCCCTGGAGACCCAGTACTTC.

This rearrangement joins TRBV14 to TRBJ2-1; 10 nucleotides align to TRBD2. Unmatched junction bases numbered 5, after V lost 0 bases and J lost 0 bases. The CDR3 spans 18 residues. Germline assignment: CDR1 SGHDN and CDR2 FVKESK. CDR3 sequence (DNA): TGTGCCAGCAGCCAAGAGGTACTAGCGGGGTTCTCCTACAATGAGCAGTTCTTC. Protein product: CASSQEVLAGFSYNEQFF.

This chain uses TRBV24-1 with TRBJ1-6, with D unclear. V lost 3 bases to trimming and J lost 0 bases, with 11 bases between them. The CDR3 totals 17 residues. The germline V gene has CDR1 KGHDR and CDR2 SFDVKD. DNA for the CDR3: TGTGCCACCAGTGATGGGCTCGTAAGCTCCTATAATTCACCCCTCCACTTT. Its translation: CATSDGLVSSYNSPLHF.

This clone was detected once. The V call is TRBV12-3 or TRBV12-4, the J call TRBJ1-1; D not certain. V dropped 9 bases and J dropped 4 bases, with 12 bases sitting between them. CDR3 length equals 12 residues. The CDR3 is CASQIRGTEAFF. DNA for the CDR3: TGTGCCAGTCAGATTCGGGGCACTGAAGCTTTCTTT.

The rearrangement uses TRBV30 and TRBJ2-1; D might be TRBD2 (5 bases). V was trimmed by 4 bases and J by 1 base, leaving 11 bases between them. CDR3 size: 14 residues. Per the germline V gene, CDR1 is GTSNPN and CDR2 is SVGIG (reference sequence). For the CDR3, the DNA is TGTGCCTGGAATAGCGTCGTTTCCTACAATGAGCAGTTCTTC. This sequence encodes CAWNSVVSYNEQFF.

V is TRBV11-2 and J is TRBJ1-6; 9 bases fit TRBD1. V dropped 5 bases and J dropped 9; count of bases not matched to a gene: 8. The germline gives CDR1 SGHAT, CDR2 FQNNGV. CDR3 length equals 15 residues. The DNA for the CDR3 is TGTGCCAGCAGCAATTCGGGACAGGGAGGTTCACCCCTCCACTTT. The encoded protein is CASSNSGQGGSPLHF.

In DNA form, the CDR3 reads TGCGCCAGCAGCACGGGACTAGCGGACACAGATACGCAGTATTTT. Its translation is CASSTGLADTDTQYF. The V gene is TRBV5-1, the J gene TRBJ2-3, with TRBD2 identical over 11 bases. J gave up 2 bases and V 4 bases, and 3 bases lay outside the gene matches. Germline values: CDR1 SGHRS, CDR2 YFSETQ. This CDR3 has 15 amino acids.

The chain employs TRBV30 and TRBJ1-2; no clear D. Trimming stripped 8 bases from V and 4 bases from J, with 17 bases between. This CDR3 spans 13 amino acids. Looked up from germline, CDR1 is GTSNPN and CDR2 is SVGIG (reference sequence). This CDR3 reads CATNRGFLYGYTF. The CDR3 nucleotides are TGTGCCACCAATAGAGGGTTCCTCTATGGCTACACCTTC. Variable domain in full (rest from reference TRBV30 and TRBJ1-2): SQTIHQWPATLVQPVGSPLSLECTVEGTSNPNLYWYRQAAGRGLQLLFYSVGIGQISSEVPQNLSASRPQDRQFILSSKKLLLSDSGFYLCATNRGFLYGYTFGSGTRLTVV.

The V gene is TRBV10-3, the J gene TRBJ2-1, with 7 bases identical to TRBD1. The germline CDR1 and CDR2 sequences are ENHRY and SYGVKD. Germline trimming cut 3 bases from V and 6 bases from J; bases unmatched to any gene: 8. There are 15 residues in the CDR3. CDR3 sequence (DNA): TGTGCCATCAGTGACCACCAAGGACAGGCCAATGAGCAGTTCTTC. As protein: CAISDHQGQANEQFF.

This clone was observed once. The chain uses TRBV19 and TRBJ1-2, with 11 positions matching TRBD1. V was clipped by 3 bases and J by 1 base; unmatched bases: 1. Germline assignment: CDR1 LNHDA and CDR2 SQIVND (reference sequence). The CDR3 covers 15 residues. The CDR3 DNA reads as TGTGCCAGTAGTATGGACAGGGGGCTTAACTATGGCTACACCTTC. This encodes CASSMDRGLNYGYTF.

This clone showed up just once. The genes are TRBV5-1 and TRBJ1-1; D may be TRBD1 (6 bases). Trimming removed 4 bases at V and 4 bases at J, with 17 bases between. This CDR3 region has 15 residues. CDR1 SGHRS and CDR2 YFSETQ come from the germline V gene. This CDR3 is CASSPLLQGGTEAFF. In DNA, the CDR3 is TGCGCCAGCAGCCCCCTTTTACAGGGTGGCACTGAAGCTTTCTTT. Full variable domain (outside the CDR3, taken from reference TRBV5-1 and TRBJ1-1): KAGVTQTPRYLIKTRGQQVTLSCSPISGHRSVSWYQQTPGQGLQFLFEYFSETQRNKGNFPGRFSGRQFSNSRSEMNVSTLELGDSALYLCASSPLLQGGTEAFFGQGTRLTVV.

For the CDR3, the DNA is TGTGCCAGCAGCTTAGTAGTAGCGGCGTTCAATGAGCAGTTCTTC. This translates into CASSLVVAAFNEQFF. This sequence joins TRBV7-2 and TRBJ2-1; D is perhaps TRBD2 (6 bases). The CDR3 loop spans 15 amino acids. The V end was cut by 1 base, the J end by 6 bases, with 13 bases between. The germline gives CDR1 SGHTA, CDR2 FQGNSA.

V and J are TRBV19 and TRBJ1-5, with 7 nucleotides matching TRBD1. The CDR3 has 15 amino acids. Losses at the gene ends were 6 bases for V and 0 bases for J; bases not matched to a gene: 5. Germline CDR1 LNHDA, CDR2 SQIVND (reference sequence). The CDR3 DNA follows: TGTGCCAGTAGCCGACAGGGCTATAGCAATCAGCCCCAGCATTTT. Protein product: CASSRQGYSNQPQHF.

The chain recombines TRBV5-1 with TRBJ1-1, with TRBD1 as a possible D gene (5 bases). V was clipped by 4 bases and J by 0 bases, with 16 bases between them. From germline, CDR1 is SGHRS and CDR2 YFSETQ. The CDR3 runs 16 residues. The chain's CDR3 is CASSPQVGEVNTEAFF. CDR3 coding DNA: TGCGCCAGCAGCCCACAGGTCGGGGAGGTGAACACTGAAGCTTTCTTT. Filled out from reference TRBV5-1 and TRBJ1-1, the complete variable domain reads KAGVTQTPRYLIKTRGQQVTLSCSPISGHRSVSWYQQTPGQGLQFLFEYFSETQRNKGNFPGRFSGRQFSNSRSEMNVSTLELGDSALYLCASSPQVGEVNTEAFFGQGTRLTVV.